This passage covers 11 T cell receptor beta chains from one sample sequenced in a study of blood T cell repertoires in COVID-19. Profiled with immunoSEQ multiplex PCR; TCRdb holds only in-frame clones, not every one. The table has 87,000 or so clones, over 80% seen once. Sequenced: peripheral blood. The receptors originated from a woman in her 70s with acute or convalescent COVID-19.

This chain connects TRBV6-5 to TRBJ1-1; a weak D match, TRBD1 (5 bases). The CDR3 consists of 15 residues. V shed 4 bases and J shed 3 bases, with 15 bases lying between them. Germline V gene lookup returns CDR1 MNHEY and CDR2 SVGAGI. CDR3 bases: TGTGCCAGCAGTTTAGGGGCAGATATCTACACTGAAGCTTTCTTT. This translates into CASSLGADIYTEAFF.

V gene TRBV12-3 or TRBV12-4 combines with J gene TRBJ1-2; D is perhaps TRBD1 (5 bases). The CDR3 sequence is 13 residues long. Trimming shortened V by 3 bases and J by 7 bases, and 12 bases separated the two germline ends. The CDR3 bases are TGTGCCAGCAGTTTTGGCAGGGTTGTTGGCTACACCTTC. It yields the protein CASSFGRVVGYTF.

The V gene is TRBV4-1, the J gene TRBJ1-4; 9 nucleotides align to TRBD1. Germline-derived CDR1 and CDR2 are MGHRA and YSYEKL. This CDR3 is 15 amino acids long. Germline trimming cut 4 bases from V and 5 bases from J; bases unmatched to any gene: 5. The CDR3 loop reads CASSRSDRGNEKLFF. The CDR3 region has the DNA TGCGCCAGCAGCCGTTCGGACAGGGGAAATGAAAAACTGTTTTTT.

This clone was counted a single time. The genes are TRBV30 and TRBJ1-2, with a possible D match to TRBD1 (5 bases). Germline loops: CDR1 GTSNPN, CDR2 SVGIG (reference sequence). This CDR3 region has 13 residues. V was pared by 0 bases and J by 6 bases, with 11 bases between. The CDR3 here is CAWSVGQGNGYTF. The CDR3 DNA reads TGTGCCTGGAGTGTAGGGCAGGGTAATGGCTACACCTTC.

The chain combines TRBV11-2 with TRBJ2-7; D might be TRBD1 (6 bases). The CDR3 is 14 amino acids. CDR1 is SGHAT, CDR2 FQNNGV, per germline. V lost 5 bases, J lost 3 bases, and 14 bases lay in between. CDR3 bases: TGTGCCAGCAGCCGCCCCGGGACAAACTACGAGCAGTACTTC. The encoded protein is CASSRPGTNYEQYF.

This clone is medium-sized by share. This chain uses TRBV15 with TRBJ2-3, with D possibly TRBD2 on 5 matching bases. Germline V lookup: CDR1 LNHNV, CDR2 YYDKDF (reference sequence). The ends were cut back, 5 bases at V and 6 bases at J, with 18 bases in the middle. This CDR3 has 15 amino acids. CDR3 sequence: CATSSDEGERDTQYF. The CDR3 nucleotides read TGTGCCACCAGCTCAGATGAGGGAGAACGGGATACGCAGTATTTT.

A single count supports this clone. The chain joins TRBV24-1 to TRBJ1-3, with D perhaps TRBD1 (5 bases). The germline V gene has CDR1 KGHDR and CDR2 SFDVKD. CDR3 size: 19 residues. With 1 base removed from V and 5 bases from J, the gap between germline ends came to 23 bases. The CDR3 DNA reads TGTGCCACCAGTGATTTTAAAGCATCGGAATTGGACACTAGAAACACCATATATTTT. Amino acids: CATSDFKASELDTRNTIYF.

This clone was seen a single time. The genes are TRBV4-1 and TRBJ2-5, with 7 bases that match TRBD2. The CDR3 spans 18 residues. Germline V gene lookup returns CDR1 MGHRA and CDR2 YSYEKL. V shed 3 bases, J shed 2 bases, and the junction held 15 bases outside the gene matches. The CDR3 bases are TGCGCCAGCAGCCAGGAGTCTGCGGGGGTGGCTTCACAAGAGACCCAGTACTTC. Protein product: CASSQESAGVASQETQYF.

The V call is TRBV11-1, the J call TRBJ2-2, with 10 bases matching TRBD1. V shed 4 bases and J 4 bases; nucleotides not matched to a gene: 6. Germline loops: CDR1 SGHAT, CDR2 FQDESV (reference sequence). This CDR3 contains 16 residues. CDR3 sequence reads: CASSSPGQGLTGELFF. CDR3 in DNA: TGTGCCAGCAGCTCTCCGGGACAGGGGCTCACCGGGGAGCTGTTTTTT.

The rearrangement uses TRBV2 and TRBJ1-4; TRBD1 aligns across 7 bases. Germline assignment: CDR1 SNHLY and CDR2 FYNNEI. With V trimmed by 6 bases and J by 5 bases, 15 bases remained unmatched. This CDR3 comprises 17 residues. Written as DNA, the CDR3 is TGTGCCAGCAGCCTCCTCGGGGACAGCGCCCAAAATGAAAAACTGTTTTTT. Its protein is CASSLLGDSAQNEKLFF.

The table lists this clone with a count of one. J is TRBJ2-1 and V is TRBV5-1; possible D gene TRBD1, 7 bases. The germline V and J ends were trimmed by 9 bases and 1 base, with 14 bases remaining between them. There are 14 residues in the CDR3. CDR1 and CDR2 (germline): SGHRS, YFSETQ. The CDR3 spells CATRGAVSYNEQFF. The CDR3 nucleotides are TGCGCCACCAGGGGGGCGGTTTCCTACAATGAGCAGTTCTTC. The full variable domain, its missing parts supplied by reference TRBV5-1 and TRBJ2-1, is KAGVTQTPRYLIKTRGQQVTLSCSPISGHRSVSWYQQTPGQGLQFLFEYFSETQRNKGNFPGRFSGRQFSNSRSEMNVSTLELGDSALYLCATRGAVSYNEQFFGPGTRLTVL.